This TCR beta chain comes out of a study of control samples from healthy donors and cancer patients (dated by TCRdb to 2019 to 2021). To prepare the library, the immunoSEQ multiplex PCR assay was applied. TCRdb retrieved this table from immuneACCESS and kept in-frame rearrangements only. Not all clones are present; in checked studies, unresolved V genes account for under half, and no reason is known for the remainder. This sample has under 100,000 clones in its table, and 90% to 95% of those were observed once. The ten largest clonotypes hold approximately 1.5% of the sample. As encoded in the germline V gene (reference sequence), CDR1 is MNHNY while CDR2 is SVGAGI. V trim: 5 bases; J trim: 8 bases; unmatched bases: 16. The CDR3 covers 17 residues, taking in both the cysteine and the phenylalanine. This entry keeps only the CDR3 DNA: 51 bases, framed from base 1. Remarks on this clone: This clone's antigen is unknown. No per-base quality is available; no much larger clone lies one base away.

The sequence was obtained from a woman aged 30 to 39 in good health. The chain links TRBV6-6 with TRBJ2-1; 9 central bases correspond to TRBD2. Sequencing input: blood. CDR3 protein: CASSQKREAGGLDEQFF. Read as DNA, the sequence is TGTGCCAGCAGTCAAAAGCGAGAGGCGGGGGGGCTAGATGAGCAGTTCTTC.